This passage covers 10 T cell receptor beta chains from one sample sequenced in a study of identical twins. TCRdb passed the 5' RACE reads through MiXCR, listing each CDR3 protein once. The data show approximately 670,000 distinct CDR3 sequences, less than 7% seen once. The sequencing input was naive T cells sorted from blood. Receptors were obtained from a man aged 18 to 30 in good health.

This clonotype was observed many times. V is TRBV5-1 and J is TRBJ1-2; D is perhaps TRBD1 (5 bases). The V gene lost 0 bases and the J gene lost 8 bases, with 11 bases spanning the gap. The CDR3 length is 13 residues. Germline loops: CDR1 SGHRS, CDR2 YFSETQ. The CDR3 DNA reads as TGCGCCAGCAGCTTGGGACAGTATGACGGCTACACCTTC. Encoded protein: CASSLGQYDGYTF.

This clonotype was detected many times. The chain employs TRBV12-5 and TRBJ1-3; D gene uncertain. Germline CDR1 and CDR2: LGHNT and FRNRAP. Trimming cost V 2 bases and J 8 bases, with 4 bases left between them. The CDR3 is 11 amino acids. The CDR3 sequence is CASGLIDTIYF. In DNA form, the CDR3 reads TGTGCTAGTGGTTTGATTGACACCATATATTTT.

This clonotype was counted ten times or more. The chain employs TRBV15 and TRBJ2-1, with D uncertain. CDR1 and CDR2 from the germline V gene are LNHNV and YYDKDF (reference sequence). Trimming stripped 0 bases from V and 8 bases from J, with 11 bases between. There are 14 residues in the CDR3. The CDR3 region is CATSRDLGRYEQFF. The CDR3 nucleotides read TGTGCCACCAGCAGAGACCTTGGCCGCTATGAGCAGTTCTTC. Full variable domain (outside the CDR3, taken from reference TRBV15 and TRBJ2-1): DAMVIQNPRYQVTQFGKPVTLSCSQTLNHNVMYWYQQKSSQAPKLLFHYYDKDFNNEADTPDNFQSRRPNTSFCFLDIRSPGLGDTAMYLCATSRDLGRYEQFFGPGTRLTVL.

This clonotype was seen just once. This sequence joins TRBV5-1 and TRBJ2-4; 10 nucleotides agree with TRBD2. Per the germline V gene, CDR1 is SGHRS and CDR2 is YFSETQ. The CDR3 is 16 residues long. After removal of 1 base from V and 13 bases from J, the junction contained 14 bases not matched to a gene. CDR3 protein: CASSLRAAGGPLSQYF. The CDR3 nucleotides are TGCGCCAGCAGCTTGCGGGCAGCGGGAGGGCCTCTTTCCCAGTACTTC.

This clonotype was counted at least ten times. The J gene is TRBJ2-5, the V gene TRBV12-3 or TRBV12-4, with 12 nucleotides matching TRBD2. The CDR3 spans 14 residues. V was clipped by 8 bases and J by 2 bases; unmatched bases: 3. For the CDR3, the DNA is TGTGCCAGCGGGACTAGCGGGCCTCAAGAGACCCAGTACTTC. This codes for CASGTSGPQETQYF.

The V call is TRBV18, the J call TRBJ2-3; D gene unclear. The germline gives CDR1 KGHSH, CDR2 LQKENI. V lost 2 bases and J lost 1, with 10 bases in between. The CDR3 contains 15 residues. The CDR3 spells CASSPNRVGTDTQYF. CDR3 DNA: TGTGCCAGCTCACCAAACCGGGTCGGCACAGATACGCAGTATTTT.

This clonotype has a count of ten or more. The chain joins TRBV9 to TRBJ2-5, with D possibly matching TRBD1 (6 bases). The V end lost 4 bases, the J end lost 4 bases, and 20 bases lay between the germline ends. The V gene's germline CDR1 is SGDLS and CDR2 YYNGEE. CDR3 length equals 16 residues. The CDR3 DNA sequence: TGTGCCAGCAGCCCCTACCTCACAGGGCTGGGAGAGACCCAGTACTTC. Its protein product is CASSPYLTGLGETQYF. The variable domain in full, completed from reference TRBV9 and TRBJ2-5, reads DSGVTQTPKHLITATGQRVTLRCSPRSGDLSVYWYQQSLDQGLQFLIQYYNGEERAKGNILERFSAQQFPDLHSELNLSSLELGDSALYFCASSPYLTGLGETQYFGPGTRLLVL.

Written as DNA, the CDR3 is TGTGCCAGCAGCCAATACTCCGGGACGGAGACTCAAGAGACCCAGTACTTC. Translating it yields CASSQYSGTETQETQYF. The chain has TRBV14 and TRBJ2-5; D possibly uses TRBD1 or TRBD2 (5 bases each). CDR3 length: 17 residues. Trimming stripped 2 bases from V and 2 bases from J, with 18 bases between. Germline V gives CDR1 SGHDN, CDR2 FVKESK. Together with reference TRBV14 and TRBJ2-5, the CDR3 gives the full variable domain: EAGVTQFPSHSVIEKGQTVTLRCDPISGHDNLYWYRRVMGKEIKFLLHFVKESKQDESGMPNNRFLAERTGGTYSTLKVQPAELEDSGVYFCASSQYSGTETQETQYFGPGTRLLVL.

This chain's CDR3 is CASSLLGQENTGELFF. The CDR3 DNA sequence: TGTGCCAGCAGCTTACTCGGACAGGAGAACACCGGGGAGCTGTTTTTT. This chain connects TRBV7-9 to TRBJ2-2; 7 bases are shared with TRBD1. CDR3 length: 16 amino acids. The V gene's germline CDR1 is SEHNR and CDR2 FQNEAQ (reference sequence). V lost 2 bases, J lost 1 base, and 4 bases stayed unmatched. Supplemented by reference TRBV7-9 and TRBJ2-2, the full variable domain reads DTGVSQNPRHKITKRGQNVTFRCDPISEHNRLYWYRQTLGQGPEFLTYFQNEAQLEKSRLLSDRFSAERPKGSFSTLEIQRTEQGDSAMYLCASSLLGQENTGELFFGEGSRLTVL.

This clonotype was observed many times. This chain links TRBV27 with TRBJ1-2; 9 bases match TRBD1. The CDR3 totals 15 residues. Losses at the gene ends were 6 bases for V and 2 bases for J; bases not matched to a gene: 7. The germline V gene encodes CDR1 MNHEY and CDR2 SMNVEV (reference sequence). The CDR3 here is CASRRSTGGNYGYTF. In DNA, the CDR3 is TGTGCCAGCAGACGGTCTACAGGGGGCAACTATGGCTACACCTTC.